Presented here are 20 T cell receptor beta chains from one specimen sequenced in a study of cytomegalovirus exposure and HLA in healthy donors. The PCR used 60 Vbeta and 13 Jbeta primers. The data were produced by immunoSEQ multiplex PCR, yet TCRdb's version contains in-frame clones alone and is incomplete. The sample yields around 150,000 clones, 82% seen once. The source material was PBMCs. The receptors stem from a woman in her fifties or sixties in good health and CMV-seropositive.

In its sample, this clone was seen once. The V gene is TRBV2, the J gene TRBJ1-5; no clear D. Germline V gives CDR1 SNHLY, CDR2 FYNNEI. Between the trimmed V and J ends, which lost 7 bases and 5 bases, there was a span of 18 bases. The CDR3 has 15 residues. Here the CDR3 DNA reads TGTGCCAGCACCCACTGGGAGGAACGGGATCAGCCCCAGCATTTT. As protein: CASTHWEERDQPQHF.

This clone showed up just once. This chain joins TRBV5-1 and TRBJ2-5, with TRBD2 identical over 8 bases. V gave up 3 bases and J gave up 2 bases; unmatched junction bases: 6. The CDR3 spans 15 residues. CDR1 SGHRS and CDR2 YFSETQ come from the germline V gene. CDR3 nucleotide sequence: TGCGCCAGCAGCTCGCCGGGACTAGGACAAGAGACCCAGTACTTC. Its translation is CASSSPGLGQETQYF.

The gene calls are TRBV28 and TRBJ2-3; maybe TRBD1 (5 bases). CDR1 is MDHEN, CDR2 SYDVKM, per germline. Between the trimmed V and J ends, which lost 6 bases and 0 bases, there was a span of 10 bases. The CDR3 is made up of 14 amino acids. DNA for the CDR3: TGTGCCAGCAGCAGGGATACTAGCACAGATACGCAGTATTTT. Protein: CASSRDTSTDTQYF.

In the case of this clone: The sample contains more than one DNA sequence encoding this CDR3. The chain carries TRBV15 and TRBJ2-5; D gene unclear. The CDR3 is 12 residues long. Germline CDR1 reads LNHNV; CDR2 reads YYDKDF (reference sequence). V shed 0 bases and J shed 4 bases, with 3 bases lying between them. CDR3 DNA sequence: TGTGCCACCAGCAGAGACAGAGAGACCCAGTACTTC. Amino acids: CATSRDRETQYF.

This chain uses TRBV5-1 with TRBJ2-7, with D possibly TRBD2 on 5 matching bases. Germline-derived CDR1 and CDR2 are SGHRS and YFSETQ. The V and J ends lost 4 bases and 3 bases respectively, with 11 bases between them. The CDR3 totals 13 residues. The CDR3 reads CASSPEGNYEQYF. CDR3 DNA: TGCGCCAGCAGCCCCGAGGGTAACTACGAGCAGTACTTC.

CDR3 protein: CASRDRGETEAFF. CDR3 in DNA: TGTGCCAGCAGAGACAGGGGAGAGACTGAAGCTTTCTTT. The J gene is TRBJ1-1, the V gene TRBV2; 8 bases line up with TRBD1. CDR3 length equals 13 residues. V trimming: 6 bases; J trimming: 5 bases; junction bases outside the gene matches: 5. Germline V lookup: CDR1 SNHLY, CDR2 FYNNEI.

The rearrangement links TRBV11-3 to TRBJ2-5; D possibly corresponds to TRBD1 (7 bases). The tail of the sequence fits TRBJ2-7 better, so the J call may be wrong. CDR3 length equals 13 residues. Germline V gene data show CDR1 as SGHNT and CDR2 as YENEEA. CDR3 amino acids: CASSLGQGGEQYF. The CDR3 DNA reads TGTGCCAGCAGCTTAGGACAGGGAGGCGAGCAGTACTTC.

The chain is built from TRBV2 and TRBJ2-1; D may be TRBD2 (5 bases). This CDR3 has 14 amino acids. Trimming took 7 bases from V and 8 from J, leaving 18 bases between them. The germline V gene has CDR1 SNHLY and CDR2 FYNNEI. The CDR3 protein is CASKREQGRDEQFF. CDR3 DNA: TGTGCCAGCAAACGGGAACAAGGGCGGGATGAGCAGTTCTTC.

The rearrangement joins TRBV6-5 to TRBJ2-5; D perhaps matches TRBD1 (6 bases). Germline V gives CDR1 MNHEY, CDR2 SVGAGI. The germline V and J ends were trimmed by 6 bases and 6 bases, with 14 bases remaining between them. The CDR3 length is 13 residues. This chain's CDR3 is CASRTGQRKTQYF. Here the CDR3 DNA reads TGTGCCAGCAGGACCGGACAGCGAAAGACCCAGTACTTC.

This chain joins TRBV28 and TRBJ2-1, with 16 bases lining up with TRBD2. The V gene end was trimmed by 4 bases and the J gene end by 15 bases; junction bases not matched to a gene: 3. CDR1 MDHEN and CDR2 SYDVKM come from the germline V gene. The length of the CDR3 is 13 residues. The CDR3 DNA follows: TGTGCCAGCAGTTCGGGACTAGCGGGAGGGTGGTTCTTC. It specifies CASSSGLAGGWFF.

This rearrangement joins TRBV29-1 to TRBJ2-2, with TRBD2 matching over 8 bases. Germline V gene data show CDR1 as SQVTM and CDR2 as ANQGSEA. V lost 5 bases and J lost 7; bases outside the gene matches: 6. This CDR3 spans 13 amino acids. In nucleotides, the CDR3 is TGCAGCGTTCCGGGACTAGAGATCGGGGAGCTGTTTTTT. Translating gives CSVPGLEIGELFF.

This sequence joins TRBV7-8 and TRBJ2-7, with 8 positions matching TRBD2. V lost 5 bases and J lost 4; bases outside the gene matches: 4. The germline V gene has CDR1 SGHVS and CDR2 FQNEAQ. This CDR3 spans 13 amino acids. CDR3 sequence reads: CASSLSGGYEQYF. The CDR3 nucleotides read TGTGCCAGCAGCCTCTCGGGGGGGTACGAGCAGTACTTC.

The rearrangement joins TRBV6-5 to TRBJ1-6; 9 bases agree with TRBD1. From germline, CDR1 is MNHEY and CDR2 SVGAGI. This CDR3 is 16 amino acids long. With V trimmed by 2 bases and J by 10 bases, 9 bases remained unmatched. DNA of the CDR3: TGTGCCAGCAGTTACCTCTTACAGGGGGCAATATCACCCCTCCACTTT. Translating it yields CASSYLLQGAISPLHF.

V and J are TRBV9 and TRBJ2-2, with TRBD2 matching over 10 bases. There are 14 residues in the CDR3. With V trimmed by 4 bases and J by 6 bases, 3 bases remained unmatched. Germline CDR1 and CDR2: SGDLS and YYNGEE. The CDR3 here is CASSFSGGAGELFF. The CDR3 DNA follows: TGTGCCAGCAGCTTCAGCGGGGGGGCCGGGGAGCTGTTTTTT.

The CDR3: CASSPPFGRDNSYEQYF. CDR3 sequence (DNA): TGTGCCAGCTCACCACCCTTTGGGAGGGATAATAGCTACGAGCAGTACTTC. This chain joins TRBV18 and TRBJ2-7; 7 nucleotides agree with TRBD2. The CDR3 runs 17 residues. Per the germline V gene, CDR1 is KGHSH and CDR2 is LQKENI. With V trimmed by 0 bases and J by 3 bases, 11 bases remained unmatched.

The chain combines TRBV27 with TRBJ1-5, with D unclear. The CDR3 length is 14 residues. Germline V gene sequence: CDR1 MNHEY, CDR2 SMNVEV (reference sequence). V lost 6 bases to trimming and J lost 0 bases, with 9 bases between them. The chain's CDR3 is CASSGDVSNQPQHF. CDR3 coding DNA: TGTGCCAGCAGCGGAGACGTTAGCAATCAGCCCCAGCATTTT.

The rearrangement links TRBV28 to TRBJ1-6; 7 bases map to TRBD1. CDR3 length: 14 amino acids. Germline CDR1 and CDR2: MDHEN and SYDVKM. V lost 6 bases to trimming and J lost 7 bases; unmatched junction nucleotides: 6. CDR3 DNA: TGTGCCAGCAGGAGGGCAGGGGGGAATTCACCCCTCCACTTT. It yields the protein CASRRAGGNSPLHF.

DNA for the CDR3: TGTGCCAGCAGCCCCGAGACGGGAGGGGCTTTCTTT. Its protein product is CASSPETGGAFF. The genes are TRBV5-6 and TRBJ1-1; no clear D gene. This CDR3 comprises 12 residues. Trimming removed 4 bases from V and 11 bases from J, with 15 bases in between. Germline assignment: CDR1 SGHDT and CDR2 YYEEEE.

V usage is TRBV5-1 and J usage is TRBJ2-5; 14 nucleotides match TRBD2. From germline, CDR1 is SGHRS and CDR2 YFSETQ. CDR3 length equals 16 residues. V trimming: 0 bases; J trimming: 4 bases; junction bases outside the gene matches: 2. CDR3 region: CASSLGTSGRLETQYF. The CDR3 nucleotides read TGCGCCAGCAGCTTGGGGACTAGCGGGAGGCTAGAGACCCAGTACTTC.

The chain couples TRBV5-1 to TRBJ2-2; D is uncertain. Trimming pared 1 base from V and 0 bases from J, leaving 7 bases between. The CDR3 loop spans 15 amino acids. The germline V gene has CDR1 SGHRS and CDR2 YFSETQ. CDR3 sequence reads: CASSLTSTNTGELFF. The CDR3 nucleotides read TGCGCCAGCAGCTTGACATCCACGAACACCGGGGAGCTGTTTTTT.